This T cell receptor beta chain originates from a study of blood T cell repertoires in COVID-19. Study summary: Italy, Spain and the United States were the sources of the convalescent and acute COVID-19 samples.

Original analysis: How many nucleated cells were present was estimated from reference gene primer amplification. Assay: immunoSEQ multiplex PCR; the TCRdb copy retains only in-frame clones and omits some. V and J calls and clone size are given by that table; D and trimming were obtained from the DNA. The sample shows 200,000 or so clones, approximately 86% of them seen only once. Germline-derived CDR1 and CDR2 are LGHDT and YNNKEL (reference sequence). The CDR3 has 14 amino acids. V shed 4 bases and J shed 9 bases, with 18 bases lying between them. The specimen sequenced was peripheral blood. This clonotype originated in a man between 65 and 85 years old with active or convalescent COVID-19. The chain joins TRBV3-1 (or the pseudogene TRBV3-2) to TRBJ1-2; possible D gene TRBD1, 5 bases. The CDR3 DNA follows: TGTGCCAGCAGCCCGGAGGGGCGGGGGTCGAGCTACACCTTC. Encoded protein: CASSPEGRGSSYTF.